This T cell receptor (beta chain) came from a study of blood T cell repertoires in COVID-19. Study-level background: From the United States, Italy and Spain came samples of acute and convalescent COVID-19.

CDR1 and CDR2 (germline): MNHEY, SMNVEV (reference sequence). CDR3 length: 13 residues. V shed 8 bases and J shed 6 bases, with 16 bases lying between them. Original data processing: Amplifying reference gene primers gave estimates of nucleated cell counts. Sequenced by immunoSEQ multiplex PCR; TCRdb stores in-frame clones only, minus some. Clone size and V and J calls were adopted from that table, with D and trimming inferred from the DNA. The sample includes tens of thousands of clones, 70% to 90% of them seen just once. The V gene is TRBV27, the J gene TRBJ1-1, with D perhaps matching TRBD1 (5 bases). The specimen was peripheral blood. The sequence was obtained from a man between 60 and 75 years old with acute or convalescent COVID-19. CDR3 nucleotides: TGTGCCAGCCGAACCTTGGGGGGTCCTGAAGCTTTCTTT. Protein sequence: CASRTLGGPEAFF.